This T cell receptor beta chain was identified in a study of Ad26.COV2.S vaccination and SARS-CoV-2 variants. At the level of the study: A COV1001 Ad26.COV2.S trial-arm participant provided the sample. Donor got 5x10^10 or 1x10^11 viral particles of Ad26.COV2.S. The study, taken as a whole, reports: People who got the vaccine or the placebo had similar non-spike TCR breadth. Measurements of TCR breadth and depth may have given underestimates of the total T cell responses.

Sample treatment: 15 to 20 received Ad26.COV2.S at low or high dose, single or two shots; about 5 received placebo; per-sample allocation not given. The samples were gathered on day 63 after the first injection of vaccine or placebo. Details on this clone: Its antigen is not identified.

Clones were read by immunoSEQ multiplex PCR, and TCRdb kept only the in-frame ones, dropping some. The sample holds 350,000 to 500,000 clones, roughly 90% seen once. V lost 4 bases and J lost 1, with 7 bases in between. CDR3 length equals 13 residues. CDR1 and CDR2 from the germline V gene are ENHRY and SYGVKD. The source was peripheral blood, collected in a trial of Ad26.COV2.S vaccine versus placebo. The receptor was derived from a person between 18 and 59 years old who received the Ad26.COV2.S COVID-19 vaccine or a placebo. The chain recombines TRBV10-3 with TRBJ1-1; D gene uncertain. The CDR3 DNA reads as TGTGCCATCAGTGCTCAAGGGAACACTGAAGCTTTCTTT. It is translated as CAISAQGNTEAFF.